This T cell receptor (beta chain) stems from a study of blood T cells in healthy people across ages (dated by TCRdb to 2013 to 2016). Regarding the research as a whole: In model experiments, roughly one uniquely barcoded TCR beta cDNA molecule per two T cells was captured by template switching. To track age-related changes in TCR beta repertoire diversity, the study relied on deep sequencing normalized with unique cDNA molecular identifiers. The donors were split into four age groups: young (average around 15 years), middle-aged (39), aged (about 62) and long-lived (approximately 80). Donors of different ages were randomly distributed across sequencing lanes to avoid experimental bias. Two additional independent replicas of 1 million unique cDNA reads from the same blood draw were analyzed for two donors (one aged 18 to 30 and one aged 80 or older).

The trim is 3 bases for V and 4 bases for J, with a gap of 12 bases between the germline ends. Its CDR3 holds 14 amino acids, cysteine through phenylalanine. Solely the CDR3 DNA is kept, with 42 bases framed from the first base. This clonotype was counted ten times or more. Its antigen is still unknown. Base qualities are not provided; no much larger clone lies one nucleotide away. The library came from 5' RACE. TCRdb shows the sequencer as Illumina HiSeq 2500. The second PCR ran for about 6 to 12 cycles and used a J-beta primer mix along with a sample-barcoded 5' primer. A unique molecular identifier was introduced onto each TCR beta cDNA molecule by a template-switch 5' adaptor carrying 12 random nucleotides. Each sample yielded at least 2.5 million CDR3-containing paired-end reads. The Mint cDNA synthesis kit, primed by a TRBC-specific oligonucleotide, was used to synthesize first-strand cDNA from all RNA. Following uracil-DNA glycosylase treatment, all cDNA underwent a first 18-cycle PCR with the universal primers M1SS and BC2_uni_R. The published analysis was carried out like this. Each sample was normalized by randomly selecting 1 million high-quality reads, each carrying a distinct molecular identifier. Instead of being binned into consensus sequences, reads that shared molecular identifiers were thrown out. MiTCR, run with a Q25 quality threshold and the strictest error-elimination algorithm, handled CDR3 identification, clonotype clustering and error correction. A nonparametric unseen species model with Euler transformation was used to estimate lower-bound total TCR beta diversity. TCRdb cleaned the public reads at Q25 with fastp, built clones with MiXCR and kept in-frame beta chains. Rows with a matching CDR3 protein are joined into one entry that keeps the most common DNA and genes. TCRdb's processing, not the authors', yielded these V and J calls. The sample table lists some 1.5 million distinct CDR3 sequences, roughly 30% of them with a count of one. The ten largest clones add up to roughly 8% of the sample.

The donors were some 36 Caucasian individuals from Russia, aged 6 to 90 years, who were systemically healthy. Roughly 11 milliliters of peripheral blood were drawn from each donor into EDTA-treated Vacutainer tubes. Ficoll-Paque density-gradient centrifugation was used to isolate PBMCs, with at least 6 million obtained per sample. Total RNA was extracted from PBMCs with Trizol reagent, with at least 6 micrograms obtained per sample. For every donor, flow cytometry on a PBMC aliquot measured the percentage of naive CD45RAhigh/CD27high T cells. Beyond this particular receptor, the publication reports: Compared with the aged group, the long-lived group had more naive CD4+ T cells, fewer expanded clones and increased TCR diversity, a pattern suggesting age selection. Total diversity estimates from one million sequenced T cells were considered lower bounds and underestimates. Observed TCR beta diversity per million T cells fell roughly linearly with age, and a significant reduction was already apparent by age roughly 40. The percentage of naive T cells measured by flow cytometry correlated strongly with observed TCR beta diversity. Bulk unsorted PBMC profiling prevented conclusive comparison of naive and antigen-experienced compartments. The CMV infection status of donors was not known, potentially confounding age-related changes in expanded clonotypes.

The sequencing sample was made of blood. Recombination linked TRBV12-3 or TRBV12-4 to TRBJ1-2; no D gene call is confident. The sequence came from a woman younger than 45 in good health. The CDR3: CASSFPNLFYGYTF. The DNA sequence is given as TGTGCCAGCAGTTTTCCGAATCTTTTCTATGGCTACACCTTC.